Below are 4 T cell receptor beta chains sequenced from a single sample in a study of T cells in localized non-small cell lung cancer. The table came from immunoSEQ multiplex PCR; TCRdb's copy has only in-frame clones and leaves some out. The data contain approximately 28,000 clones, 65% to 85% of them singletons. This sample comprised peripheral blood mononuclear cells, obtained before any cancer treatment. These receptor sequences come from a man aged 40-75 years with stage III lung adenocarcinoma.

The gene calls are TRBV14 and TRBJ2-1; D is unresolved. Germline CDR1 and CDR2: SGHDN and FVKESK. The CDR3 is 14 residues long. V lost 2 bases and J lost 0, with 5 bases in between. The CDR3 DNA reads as TGTGCCAGCAGCCAATTCAGCTCCTACAATGAGCAGTTCTTC. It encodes CASSQFSSYNEQFF.

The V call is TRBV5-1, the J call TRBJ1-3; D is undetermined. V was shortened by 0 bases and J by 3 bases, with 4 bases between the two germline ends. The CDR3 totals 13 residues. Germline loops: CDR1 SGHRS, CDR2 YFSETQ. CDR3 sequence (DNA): TGCGCCAGCAGCTTGGGTTTTGGAAACACCATATATTTT. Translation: CASSLGFGNTIYF.

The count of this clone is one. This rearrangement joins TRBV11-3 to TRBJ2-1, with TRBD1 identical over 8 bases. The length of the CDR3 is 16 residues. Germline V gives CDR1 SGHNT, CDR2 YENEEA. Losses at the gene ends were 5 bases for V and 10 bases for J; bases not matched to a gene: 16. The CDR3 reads CASSPGTGIWGEEQFF. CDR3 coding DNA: TGTGCCAGCAGCCCCGGGACAGGTATATGGGGAGAGGAGCAGTTCTTC.

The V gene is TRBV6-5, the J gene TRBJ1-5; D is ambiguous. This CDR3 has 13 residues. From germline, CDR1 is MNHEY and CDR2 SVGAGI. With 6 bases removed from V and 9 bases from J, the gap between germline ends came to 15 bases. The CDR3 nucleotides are TGTGCCAGCAGAACCATGTCCTTCGGGCCCCAGCATTTT. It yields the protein CASRTMSFGPQHF.